This record covers a single TCR beta chain. The sample comes from a study of shared T cell receptors in the human thymus. Method: immunoSEQ multiplex PCR; TCRdb's copy keeps in-frame clones and lacks some. The sample includes hundreds of thousands of clones, roughly 90% seen only once; the top ten take 0.0095% to 0.012%. This CDR3 has 17 amino acids. Germline CDR1 is MGHRA and CDR2 is YSYEKL. V was clipped by 3 bases and J by 2 bases; unmatched bases: 6. The sample was also linked to a second study, of human thymus T cells. That work contributes: Having surgery to correct congenital heart defects, healthy Finnish infants acted as the donors. The source of the thymus tissue was resections taken during corrective heart surgery. Use of V and J genes seemed skewed within the thymic and blood repertoires. Reports from related research described highly overlapping thymic repertoires among unrelated individuals.

The sequenced sample consisted of thymocytes. The chain recombines TRBV4-1 with TRBJ2-2; 10 bases map to TRBD2. The sequence came from a boy in the first two years of life with a congenital heart defect. The DNA of the CDR3 is TGCGCCAGCAGCCAGACAAGCGGGAGGGCAAACACCGGGGAGCTGTTTTTT. Its translation: CASSQTSGRANTGELFF.